Below are 18 T cell receptor beta chains sequenced from a single sample in a study of T cell repertoires in cytomegalovirus infection. TCRdb ran MiXCR on the reads and lists one entry per CDR3 protein. The data show about 530,000 distinct CDR3 sequences, around a quarter seen once. Sequencing used PBMCs. The receptors derive from a human donor in good health (CMV status not recorded). Some clones in this sample may be carry-over from other donors' samples.

V usage is TRBV20-1 and J usage is TRBJ2-3, with 8 bases that match TRBD2. CDR3 size: 15 residues. The V gene's germline CDR1 is DFQATT and CDR2 SNEGSKA (reference sequence). V lost 0 bases, J lost 4 bases, and 6 bases stayed unmatched. CDR3: CSARDWAGGADTQYF. CDR3 in DNA: TGCAGTGCTAGAGATTGGGCGGGAGGAGCAGATACGCAGTATTTT.

This clonotype was found many times. The CDR3 is CASSLLRSRTDTQYF. CDR3 coding DNA: TGTGCCAGCAGCTTACTCCGCTCCCGAACAGATACGCAGTATTTT. This sequence joins TRBV11-2 and TRBJ2-3; D is unresolved. The V gene's germline CDR1 is SGHAT and CDR2 FQNNGV. The V and J ends lost 2 bases and 3 bases respectively, with 12 bases between them. The CDR3 has 15 residues.

This clonotype came up a few times. The chain combines TRBV7-9 with TRBJ1-1; the match to TRBD1 covers 10 bases. Germline V gives CDR1 SEHNR, CDR2 FQNEAQ (reference sequence). This CDR3 spans 19 amino acids. V lost 5 bases, J lost 0 bases, and 15 bases stayed unmatched. The CDR3 spells CASSTSRWDRGSMNTEAFF. CDR3 in DNA: TGTGCCAGCAGCACCAGCCGCTGGGACAGGGGAAGTATGAACACTGAAGCTTTCTTT. The entire variable domain, with the rest obtained from reference TRBV7-9 and TRBJ1-1, is as follows: DTGVSQNPRHKITKRGQNVTFRCDPISEHNRLYWYRQTLGQGPEFLTYFQNEAQLEKSRLLSDRFSAERPKGSFSTLEIQRTEQGDSAMYLCASSTSRWDRGSMNTEAFFGQGTRLTVV.

This clonotype was seen repeatedly, ten times or more. This rearrangement joins TRBV7-9 to TRBJ2-1; weak D call: TRBD1 (6 bases). Trimming shortened V by 5 bases and J by 4 bases, and 9 bases separated the two germline ends. The CDR3 runs 13 residues. Per the germline V gene, CDR1 is SEHNR and CDR2 is FQNEAQ (reference sequence). The CDR3 nucleotides read TGTGCCAGCAGCGCCGACAGGTACAATGAGCAGTTCTTC. Its translation is CASSADRYNEQFF.

The V call is TRBV10-3, the J call TRBJ1-3, with 10 bases lining up with TRBD1. The CDR3 has 14 residues. V trimming: 7 bases; J trimming: 9 bases; junction bases outside the gene matches: 9. Germline V CDR1 and CDR2: ENHRY, SYGVKD. In DNA, the CDR3 is TGTGCCATCACCCCAGGACAGGGGGTCGGCACCATATATTTT. Its translation: CAITPGQGVGTIYF.

V gene TRBV11-2 combines with J gene TRBJ2-1; D is unclear. This CDR3 spans 14 amino acids. Trimming cost V 0 bases and J 2 bases, with 5 bases left between them. Germline V lookup: CDR1 SGHAT, CDR2 FQNNGV. The CDR3 spells CASSLDGPYNEQFF. The CDR3 coding sequence is TGTGCCAGCAGCTTAGACGGTCCCTACAATGAGCAGTTCTTC. The full variable domain, completed using reference TRBV11-2 and TRBJ2-1, is EAGVAQSPRYKIIEKRQSVAFWCNPISGHATLYWYQQILGQGPKLLIQFQNNGVVDDSQLPKDRFSAERLKGVDSTLKIQPAKLEDSAVYLCASSLDGPYNEQFFGPGTRLTVL.

This clonotype has only a few counts. This chain links TRBV7-2 with TRBJ2-2; weak D call: TRBD2 (5 bases). The germline V gene has CDR1 SGHTA and CDR2 FQGNSA. Deletions cut 5 bases from V and 7 bases from J, with 11 bases between. The CDR3 runs 13 residues. The CDR3 region is CASSLPRVGELFF. The CDR3 DNA follows: TGTGCCAGCAGCCTACCGCGGGTCGGGGAGCTGTTTTTT.

This clonotype was recorded at least ten times. The chain's CDR3 is CASSLVGTYNEQFF. The CDR3 DNA reads as TGTGCCAGCAGCTTAGTCGGAACCTACAATGAGCAGTTCTTC. This chain connects TRBV7-8 to TRBJ2-1; D call uncertain. Trimming removed 1 base from V and 2 bases from J, with 6 bases in between. Germline V lookup: CDR1 SGHVS, CDR2 FQNEAQ. This CDR3 has 14 amino acids.

This clonotype was seen a few times. The chain has TRBV7-9 and TRBJ1-1, with unresolved D. The germline V and J ends were trimmed by 10 bases and 5 bases, with 11 bases remaining between them. This CDR3 spans 11 amino acids. Germline V gene sequence: CDR1 SEHNR, CDR2 FQNEAQ (reference sequence). CDR3 sequence (DNA): TGTGCCACAGCCGACCGAACTGAAGCTTTCTTT. It specifies CATADRTEAFF.

J is TRBJ1-1 and V is TRBV7-2; no definite D call. Germline loops: CDR1 SGHTA, CDR2 FQGNSA. Between the trimmed V and J ends, which lost 5 bases and 5 bases, there was a span of 15 bases. The CDR3 runs to 14 residues. In nucleotides, the CDR3 is TGTGCCAGCAGCCCCCTGGTACGATCAACTGAAGCTTTCTTT. Translation gives CASSPLVRSTEAFF.

The rearrangement links TRBV14 to TRBJ1-3; no reliable D call. The CDR3 runs 15 residues. Trimming removed 4 bases from V and 0 bases from J, with 10 bases in between. CDR1 is SGHDN and CDR2 is FVKESK in the germline V gene. CDR3 in DNA: TGTGCCAGCAGCCCCCGACTGAGCTCTGGAAACACCATATATTTT. Translated, it gives CASSPRLSSGNTIYF.

This clonotype was observed a few times. V is TRBV29-1 and J is TRBJ1-2; maybe TRBD1 (6 bases). V shed 5 bases and J shed 4 bases, with 14 bases lying between them. The CDR3 covers 13 residues. The germline V gene has CDR1 SQVTM and CDR2 ANQGSEA. Here the CDR3 DNA reads TGCAGCGTTCCCCTACAGGGCCTCTATGGCTACACCTTC. Translated: CSVPLQGLYGYTF. The variable domain in full, completed from reference TRBV29-1 and TRBJ1-2, reads SAVISQKPSRDICQRGTSLTIQCQVDSQVTMMFWYRQQPGQSLTLIATANQGSEATYESGFVIDKFPISRPNLTFSTLTVSNMSPEDSSIYLCSVPLQGLYGYTFGSGTRLTVV.

Here the CDR3 DNA reads TGTGCCACCAGCAGAGATGCTAGGCAATACAATGAGCAGTTCTTC. It is translated as CATSRDARQYNEQFF. V and J are TRBV15 and TRBJ2-1; no definite D call. Deletions cut 0 bases from V and 4 bases from J, with 10 bases between. The CDR3 runs 15 residues. Germline V gene sequence: CDR1 LNHNV, CDR2 YYDKDF (reference sequence).

This clonotype has a handful of counts. The rearrangement links TRBV4-2 to TRBJ2-1; D unresolved. V was cut by 0 bases and J by 6 bases, with 12 bases left in between. Germline-derived CDR1 and CDR2 are LGHNA and YNFKEQ. The CDR3 consists of 15 residues. The CDR3 region is CASSQEPLSSNEQFF. In DNA, the CDR3 is TGTGCCAGCAGCCAAGAACCACTTTCCAGCAATGAGCAGTTCTTC.

This clonotype was detected a few times. The chain couples TRBV6-6 to TRBJ2-5, with 10 bases matching TRBD2. In germline, CDR1 is MNHNY, CDR2 SVGAGI (reference sequence). The CDR3 runs 14 residues. The V and J ends lost 9 bases and 3 bases, in that order; junction bases with no gene match: 7. The CDR3 DNA sequence: TGTGCCAGTTACTCTAGCGGGAGAAAAGAGACCCAGTACTTC. This sequence encodes CASYSSGRKETQYF.

This chain connects TRBV2 to TRBJ2-6; 9 bases line up with TRBD2. Looked up from germline, CDR1 is SNHLY and CDR2 is FYNNEI. With 7 bases clipped from V and 3 bases from J, the junction kept 7 bases outside the gene matches. The CDR3 has 16 residues. CDR3 sequence: CASTQRGAGGANVLTF. As DNA, the CDR3 is TGTGCCAGCACCCAGCGGGGGGCGGGTGGGGCCAACGTCCTGACTTTC.

This clonotype was detected ten times or more. The chain links TRBV7-2 to TRBJ2-5; TRBD1 agrees at 12 bases. The CDR3 covers 14 residues. V shed 6 bases, J shed 4 bases, and the junction held 3 bases outside the gene matches. The V gene's germline CDR1 is SGHTA and CDR2 FQGNSA. The DNA for the CDR3 is TGTGCCAGCAGACCGGGACAGGGGGCAGAGACCCAGTACTTC. This sequence encodes CASRPGQGAETQYF.

This clonotype was counted between two and nine times. The rearrangement joins TRBV6-2 or TRBV6-3 to TRBJ2-5; 10 positions match TRBD2. Germline values: CDR1 MNHEY, CDR2 SVGEGT. The CDR3 is 15 amino acids. The trim removed 7 bases at V and 4 bases at J, leaving 9 bases unmatched. The CDR3 region is CASIPLAGVGETQYF. The CDR3, as DNA: TGTGCCAGCATCCCCCTAGCGGGAGTGGGAGAGACCCAGTACTTC.